This entry is about one TCR beta chain. In its sample, this clone was seen once. Which antigen it targets is not known. Per-nucleotide qualities are absent, and no much larger clonotype sits a single base away. The germline V gene yields MRHNA for CDR1 and SNTAGT for CDR2. V loses 4 bases of germline sequence and J loses 6 bases, and the interval between the two ends is 13 bases. Its CDR3 holds 14 amino acids, cysteine through phenylalanine. Just CDR3 DNA is preserved here, 42 bases in frame from base 1. This sample is drawn from a study of cytomegalovirus exposure and HLA in healthy donors (dated by TCRdb to the late 2010s). General notes on the study: According to an earlier analysis of a few hundred of the donors, roughly 180 million T cells yielded 117 million unique TCR beta sequences and about 300 Gb of sequence data. An early release that covered approximately 600 HLA-typed donors contained approximately 300 gigabases of sequencing data and tens of millions of unique TCR sequences. The genetic ancestry cluster associated with self-reported Caucasian donors included roughly 84% of the roughly 410 genotyped donors. The study aimed to test whether cataloging public T cell receptors could reveal signatures of past pathogen exposure. The study profiled the T cell repertoires of about 640 subjects by immunosequencing and related them to cytomegalovirus serostatus. In addition to the first cohort of 666 subjects, a separate validation cohort of 120 different subjects was used. The study combined high-throughput TCR immunosequencing, statistical association of individual TCRs with disease status, and machine learning to predict cytomegalovirus infection status. A later analysis re-analyzed previously published TCR beta repertoires from about 600 donors and added high-resolution HLA genotyping to study TCR occurrence patterns. Rather than drawing on any new phenotypic data, the later analysis identified candidate immune exposures from TCR beta sequences and the way those sequences occurred across donors. To decide whether each TCR beta V gene segment behaved as functional or pseudogenic, an earlier analysis of several hundred of the donors relied on high-throughput TCR beta sequencing. Donor age, sex, ethnicity and CMV serostatus were compiled alongside the repertoire data. A later genetic analysis took genome-wide SNP genotypes for about 60% of the roughly 670 donors and used that subset as a discovery cohort. All discovery cohort repertoires had been generated on a single sequencing platform. Both class I and class II loci were covered by HLA typing, at four-digit resolution. The number of donors typed differed by locus, with about 629-630 for A, B, C, DRB1 and DQB1, around 560 for DQA1, approximately 580 for DPA1, and 400 to 490 for DPB1. Because of strong linkage in the cohort, roughly five DR-DQ haplotypes were treated as single units for association and clustering. On average, roughly 200,000 unique TCR beta nucleotide sequences were sequenced per donor among 300 to 500 genotyped donors of the cohort, with 15% to 20% of those sequences being non-productive.

Library creation used the immunoSEQ multiplex PCR assay. For the multiplex PCR, a mixture combining 60 forward primers for TCR Vbeta segments and 13 reverse primers for TCR Jbeta segments was used. The CDR3 region of rearranged TCR beta genes was amplified from genomic DNA by a multiplex PCR assay. The amplified TCR beta libraries were sequenced on the Illumina HiSeq System as 87-base-pair reads. Turning to the authors' computational methods: Across the 500 to 700 repertoires, a later analysis counted 78 million or so unique TCR beta chains, about 10 million of which were shared by at least two donors. Raw reads were error-corrected and collapsed into unique sequences with a nearest-neighbor algorithm that merged closely related sequences to remove PCR and sequencing errors. Alignment of CDR3 sequences to IMGT reference sequences was used to assign V, D and J gene segments. For a sequence to be retained, a match of at least six nucleotides was required to both a V gene segment and a J gene segment. Rearrangements were called productive when the CDR3 lacked stop codons and stayed in frame with V and J; all others were non-productive. Following IMGT convention, CDR3 was defined as the stretch from the second conserved V-encoded cysteine to the conserved J-encoded phenylalanine. The earlier analysis of about 620 of the donors excluded sequences that lacked an unambiguous match to a single V gene segment. In an earlier analysis of approximately 500 of the donors, a V segment was called functional when productive rearrangements were above 56.7%, and segregating when the standard deviation between donors exceeded 5%. A statistical classification framework was built for diagnosing cytomegalovirus status from the catalog of TCR beta chain sequences. In a later analysis, TCR nucleotide sequences were compared against IMGT/GENE-DB human TR gene sequences so that V and J genes could be assigned. Using the TCRdist pipeline, a later analysis assigned CDR3 sequences along with most-parsimonious VDJ recombination scenarios. In a later analysis, every TCR beta chain was defined by the combination of its CDR3 amino acid sequence and its V-gene family, and reads without a unique V-gene family were dropped. In a later analysis, around 650 highly shared, low-generation-probability nucleotide sequences were removed to address suspected cross-contamination and a sequencing artifact. In a later analysis, a clonal expansion index for each public chain was calculated from normalized within-repertoire ranks of inferred template counts. In a later analysis, generation probabilities were computed using a VDJ recombination model fitted to out-of-frame rearrangements, and the results were checked against IGoR. Hypergeometric tests were used in a later analysis to score TCR-TCR, TCR-HLA and TCR-CMV co-occurrence, with a repertoire-size bias correction applied to the TCR pairs. To estimate false discovery rates, a later analysis permuted the HLA or CMV assignments 20 times. A later analysis grouped co-occurring TCRs with DBSCAN, adding TCRdist sequence similarity when clustering within HLA-allele-positive subsets. Repertoires with fewer than 30,000 or more than 120,000 public chains, plus five repertoires with anomalous nucleotide sharing, were excluded from co-occurrence clustering. TCRdb took over this immuneACCESS table, retaining in-frame rearrangements with V and J assigned. Such tables are incomplete; in checked studies, under half of the missing clones stem from an unresolved V gene, and the remainder is unexplained. The D gene and trimming were derived from the DNA, and the V and J assignments and clone size from that table. A total of roughly 120,000 clones appear in this sample, roughly 74% of them only once. Over 3.5% of the sample comes from the top ten.

Broad study findings and their caveats: In a later analysis, TCR association rates were found to vary across HLA loci, with the most associated TCRs seen for DRB1 alleles and the fewest for HLA-C alleles. A later analysis found that HLA-associated TCR beta chains were more clonally expanded and had lower generation probabilities than equally common non-associated chains. Roughly 15 rarely observed V segments, including chromosome 9 orphons, were excluded from the earlier analysis of several hundred of the donors because counts were too low. A later analysis found that most CMV-associated TCR beta chains appeared HLA-restricted, with HLA associations seemingly driven largely by CMV exposure. Roughly uniform sequencing depth across donors was assumed in presence/absence analyses, although this assumption may not hold. In this cohort, only TCR beta chains were sequenced, and detectable features were limited by the absence of alpha or paired-chain data. Broadly in line with IMGT annotations, most TCR beta V segments showed up in productive rearrangements about 90% or about 30% of the time in an earlier analysis of several hundred of the donors. Most TCR sequences were observed very rarely across donors, whereas some public TCRs were present in many individuals. Compared with the approximately 700-donor mean, donors in an Asian-associated ancestry cluster had fewer N-insertions in productive TCRs, according to a later genetic analysis. The study listed 150 to 200 TCR beta chains as associated with cytomegalovirus. Several of the top co-occurrence clusters appeared to be linked to parvovirus B19, influenza, CMV and Epstein-Barr virus, according to a later analysis. A further reported finding was that TCR beta sequences accurately predicted the HLA-A and HLA-B alleles for most subjects in the first cohort. A cluster of highly shared sequence variants was judged likely to be a technical artifact of the sequencing pipeline. The authors suggested that the approach could potentially be extended to other disease states and immunological phenotypes. Immune exposure information for the cohort was limited to CMV serostatus. Strong co-occurrence of HLA alleles, especially DR and DQ, made assigning TCR associations to individual alleles difficult. In a later genetic analysis, a missense DCLRE1C variant was associated with V-gene and J-gene trimming of TCR beta chains, and the association was replicated in an independent cohort. Some IMGT-functional V segments, including TRBV6-2 and TRBV6-3, could not be distinguished by the 87-base-pair reads and were therefore excluded. A few of the identified cytomegalovirus-associated TCR beta chains were confirmed in vitro to be specific for cytomegalovirus antigens. Cytomegalovirus status was reported to be diagnosed by the classifier with high specificity and sensitivity in both the original and validation cohorts. Because HLA typing was unavailable for some donors at each locus, only the typed subset was used in association tests. A later analysis associated about 18,000 TCR beta sequences with specific HLA alleles at a false discovery rate of 0.05. Correlated functional status among segregating V segments might reflect linkage disequilibrium, but an unknown experimental factor could not be ruled out.

The cohort comprised 710 or so healthy bone marrow donors. At the time of sampling, every cohort member was nominally healthy, though immune exposures that went unrecorded were likely present. The donor tested CMV seropositive and was one of the 289 seropositive cohort members. Each donor provided a peripheral blood sample, and peripheral blood mononuclear cells were used for TCR beta sequencing. The Qiagen DNeasy Blood Extraction Kit was used to extract genomic DNA from the blood cell samples. The sequence is built from TRBV6-4 and TRBJ2-1, with the D segment identity uncertain. Sequences were obtained from PBMCs. This TCR came from a woman between 45 and 60 years old in good health and CMV-seropositive. The sequenced DNA: TGTGCCAGCAGTGTTTCCTCTTCAGTCAATGAGCAGTTCTTC. This encodes CASSVSSSVNEQFF.